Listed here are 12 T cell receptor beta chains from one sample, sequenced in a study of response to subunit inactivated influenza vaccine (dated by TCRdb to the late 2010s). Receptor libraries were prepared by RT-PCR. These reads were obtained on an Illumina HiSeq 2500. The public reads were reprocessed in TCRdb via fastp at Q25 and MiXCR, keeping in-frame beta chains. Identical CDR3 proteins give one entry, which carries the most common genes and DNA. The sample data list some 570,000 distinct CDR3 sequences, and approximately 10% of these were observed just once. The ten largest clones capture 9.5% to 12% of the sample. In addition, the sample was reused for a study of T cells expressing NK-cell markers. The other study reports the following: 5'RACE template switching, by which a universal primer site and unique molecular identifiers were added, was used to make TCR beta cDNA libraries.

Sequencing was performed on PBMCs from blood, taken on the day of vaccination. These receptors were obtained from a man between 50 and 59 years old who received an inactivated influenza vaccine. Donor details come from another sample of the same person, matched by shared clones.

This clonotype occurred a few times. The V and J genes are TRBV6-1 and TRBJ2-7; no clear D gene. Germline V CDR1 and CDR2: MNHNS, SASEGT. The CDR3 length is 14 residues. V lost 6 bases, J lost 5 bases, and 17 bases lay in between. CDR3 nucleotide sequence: TGTGCCAGCAGCAAACCCCCCGCAATAAACGAGCAGTACTTC. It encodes CASSKPPAINEQYF.

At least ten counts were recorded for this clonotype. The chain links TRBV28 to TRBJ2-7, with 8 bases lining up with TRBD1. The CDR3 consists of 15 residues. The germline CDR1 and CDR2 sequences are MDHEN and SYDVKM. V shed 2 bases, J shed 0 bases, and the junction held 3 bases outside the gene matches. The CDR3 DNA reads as TGTGCCAGCAGTTTAATGGGACAGGTCTCCTACGAGCAGTACTTC. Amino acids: CASSLMGQVSYEQYF.

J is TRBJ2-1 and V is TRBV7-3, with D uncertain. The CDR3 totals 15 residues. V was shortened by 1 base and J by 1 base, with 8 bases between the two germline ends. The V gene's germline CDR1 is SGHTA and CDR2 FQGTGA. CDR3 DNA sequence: TGTGCCAGCAGCTTAAGGGAAGAGTCCTACAATGAGCAGTTCTTC. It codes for CASSLREESYNEQFF.

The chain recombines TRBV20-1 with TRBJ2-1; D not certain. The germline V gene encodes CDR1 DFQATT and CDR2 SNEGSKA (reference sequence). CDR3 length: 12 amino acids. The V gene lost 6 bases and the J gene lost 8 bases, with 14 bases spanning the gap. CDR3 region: CSAPVLLDEQFF. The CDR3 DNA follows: TGCAGTGCCCCGGTCCTCTTGGATGAGCAGTTCTTC.

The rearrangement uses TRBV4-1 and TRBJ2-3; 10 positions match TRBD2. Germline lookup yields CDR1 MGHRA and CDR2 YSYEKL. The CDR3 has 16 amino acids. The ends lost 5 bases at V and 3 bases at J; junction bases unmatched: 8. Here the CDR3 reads CASSFSGGSKTDTQYF. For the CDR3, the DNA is TGCGCCAGCAGCTTTAGCGGGGGGTCGAAGACAGATACGCAGTATTTT.

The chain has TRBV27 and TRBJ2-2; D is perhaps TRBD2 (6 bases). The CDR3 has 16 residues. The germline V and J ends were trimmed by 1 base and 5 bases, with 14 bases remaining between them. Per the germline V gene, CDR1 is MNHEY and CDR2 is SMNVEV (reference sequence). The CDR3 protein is CASSLLAGWTTGELFF. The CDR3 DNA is TGTGCCAGCAGTTTATTGGCGGGGTGGACGACCGGGGAGCTGTTTTTT.

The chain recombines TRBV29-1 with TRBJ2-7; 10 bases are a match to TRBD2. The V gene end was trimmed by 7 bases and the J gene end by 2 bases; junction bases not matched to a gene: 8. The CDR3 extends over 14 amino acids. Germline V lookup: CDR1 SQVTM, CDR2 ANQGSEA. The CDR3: CSAVLAGTTYEQYF. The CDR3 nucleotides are TGCAGCGCCGTACTAGCGGGGACTACCTACGAGCAGTACTTC.

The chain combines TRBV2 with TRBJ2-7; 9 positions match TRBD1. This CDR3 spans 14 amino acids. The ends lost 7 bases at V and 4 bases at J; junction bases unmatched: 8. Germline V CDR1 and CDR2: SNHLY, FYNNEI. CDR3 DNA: TGTGCCAGCAAGGGACAGGGAGTCGGTTACGAGCAGTACTTC. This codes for CASKGQGVGYEQYF.

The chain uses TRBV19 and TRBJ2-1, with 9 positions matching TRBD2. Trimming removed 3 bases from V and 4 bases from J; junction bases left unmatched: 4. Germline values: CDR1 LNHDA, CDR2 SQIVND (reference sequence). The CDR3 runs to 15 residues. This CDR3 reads CASSIGLAIYNEQFF. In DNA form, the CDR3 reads TGTGCCAGTAGTATCGGACTAGCGATTTACAATGAGCAGTTCTTC. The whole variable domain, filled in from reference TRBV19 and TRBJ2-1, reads DGGITQSPKYLFRKEGQNVTLSCEQNLNHDAMYWYRQDPGQGLRLIYYSQIVNDFQKGDIAEGYSVSREKKESFPLTVTSAQKNPTAFYLCASSIGLAIYNEQFFGPGTRLTVL.

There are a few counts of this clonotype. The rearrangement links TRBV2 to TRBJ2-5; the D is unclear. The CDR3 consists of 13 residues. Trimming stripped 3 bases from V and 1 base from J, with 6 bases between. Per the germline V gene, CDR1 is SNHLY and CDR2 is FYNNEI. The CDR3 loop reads CASSEYVQETQYF. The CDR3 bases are TGTGCCAGCAGTGAGTACGTCCAAGAGACCCAGTACTTC.

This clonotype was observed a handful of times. The CDR3 region is CASSRTSGVPGELFF. DNA of the CDR3: TGTGCCAGCAGTAGGACTAGCGGTGTCCCCGGGGAGCTGTTTTTT. The chain combines TRBV2 with TRBJ2-2; 10 nucleotides agree with TRBD2. Unmatched junction bases numbered 6, after V lost 5 bases and J lost 6 bases. Germline V CDR1 and CDR2: SNHLY, FYNNEI. The CDR3 contains 15 residues.

The CDR3 loop is CSRAGENTEAFF. The CDR3 nucleotides read TGCAGTAGGGCAGGGGAGAACACTGAAGCTTTCTTT. The chain combines TRBV20-1 with TRBJ1-1; D may be TRBD1 (6 bases). The germline V gene encodes CDR1 DFQATT and CDR2 SNEGSKA (reference sequence). V was trimmed by 8 bases and J by 1 base, leaving 11 bases between them. The CDR3 totals 12 residues.